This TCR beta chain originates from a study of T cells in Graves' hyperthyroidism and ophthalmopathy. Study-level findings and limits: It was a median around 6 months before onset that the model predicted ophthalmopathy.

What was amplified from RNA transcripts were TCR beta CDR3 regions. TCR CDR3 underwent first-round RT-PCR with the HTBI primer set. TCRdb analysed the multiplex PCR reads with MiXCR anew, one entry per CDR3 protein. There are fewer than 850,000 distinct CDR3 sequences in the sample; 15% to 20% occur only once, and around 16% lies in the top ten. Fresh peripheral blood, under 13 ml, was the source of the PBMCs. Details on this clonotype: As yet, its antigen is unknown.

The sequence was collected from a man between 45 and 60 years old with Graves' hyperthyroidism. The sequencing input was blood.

CDR3 nucleotides: TGTGCCAGCAGCTTAGCGCGACAGGGGGCAGAGTTGCCCTCCTACGAGCAGTACTTC. The encoded protein is CASSLARQGAELPSYEQYF. J is TRBJ2-7 and V is TRBV7-8; 10 nucleotides match TRBD1. From germline, CDR1 is SGHVS and CDR2 FQNEAQ. The CDR3 extends over 19 amino acids. The J segment lost 0 bases and the V segment lost 0 bases, leaving 11 bases of the junction unmatched. The full variable domain, in which reference TRBV7-8 and TRBJ2-7 provide the parts outside the CDR3, is GAGVSQSPRYKVAKRGQDVALRCDPISGHVSLFWYQQALGQGPEFLTYFQNEAQLDKSGLPSDRFFAERPEGSVSTLKIQRTQQEDSAVYLCASSLARQGAELPSYEQYFGPGTRLTVT.